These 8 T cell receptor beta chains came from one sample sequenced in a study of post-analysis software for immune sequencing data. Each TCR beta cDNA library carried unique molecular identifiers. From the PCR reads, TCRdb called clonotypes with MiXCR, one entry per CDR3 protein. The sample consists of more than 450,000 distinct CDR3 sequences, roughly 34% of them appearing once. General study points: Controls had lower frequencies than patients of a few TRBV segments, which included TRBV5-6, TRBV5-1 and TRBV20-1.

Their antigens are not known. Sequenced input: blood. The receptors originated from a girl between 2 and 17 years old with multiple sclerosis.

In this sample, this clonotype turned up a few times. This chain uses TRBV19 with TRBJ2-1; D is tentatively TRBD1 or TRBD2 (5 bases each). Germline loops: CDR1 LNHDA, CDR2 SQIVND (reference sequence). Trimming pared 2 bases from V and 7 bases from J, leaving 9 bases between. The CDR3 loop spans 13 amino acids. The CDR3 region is CASSIRGLNEQFF. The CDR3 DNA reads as TGTGCCAGTAGTATACGGGGCCTGAATGAGCAGTTCTTC.

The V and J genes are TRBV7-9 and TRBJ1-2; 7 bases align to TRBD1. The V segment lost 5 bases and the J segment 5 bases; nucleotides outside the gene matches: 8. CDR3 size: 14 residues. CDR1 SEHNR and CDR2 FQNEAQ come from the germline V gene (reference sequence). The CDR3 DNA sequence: TGTGCCAGCAGCCTCGGACAGGCCTCGTATGGCTACACCTTC. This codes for CASSLGQASYGYTF.

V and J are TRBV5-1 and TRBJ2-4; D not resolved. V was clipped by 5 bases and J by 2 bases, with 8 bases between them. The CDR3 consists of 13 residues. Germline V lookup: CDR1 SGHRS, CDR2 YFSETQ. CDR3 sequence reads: CASSNGTKNIQYF. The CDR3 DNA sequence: TGCGCCAGCAGTAACGGTACCAAAAACATTCAGTACTTC.

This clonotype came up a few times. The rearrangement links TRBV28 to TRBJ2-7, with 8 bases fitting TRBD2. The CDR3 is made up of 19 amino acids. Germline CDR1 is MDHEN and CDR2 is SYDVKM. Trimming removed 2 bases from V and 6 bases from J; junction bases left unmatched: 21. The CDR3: CASSLIGPGMAGGASEQYF. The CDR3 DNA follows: TGTGCCAGCAGTTTAATCGGACCTGGTATGGCGGGGGGCGCTTCCGAGCAGTACTTC.

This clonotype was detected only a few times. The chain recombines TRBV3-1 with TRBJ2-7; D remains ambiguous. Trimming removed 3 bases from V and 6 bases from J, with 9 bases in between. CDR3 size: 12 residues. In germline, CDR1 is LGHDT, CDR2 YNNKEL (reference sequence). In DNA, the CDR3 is TGTGCCAGCAGCCATTGGGCCGCCGAGCAGTACTTC. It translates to CASSHWAAEQYF.

The CDR3 is CSARDGGQPQHF. CDR3 DNA: TGCAGTGCTAGAGATGGGGGTCAGCCCCAGCATTTT. The chain couples TRBV20-1 to TRBJ1-5; D is perhaps TRBD1 (5 bases). V was pared by 0 bases and J by 6 bases, with 6 bases between. CDR1 and CDR2 from the germline V gene are DFQATT and SNEGSKA (reference sequence). The CDR3 totals 12 residues.

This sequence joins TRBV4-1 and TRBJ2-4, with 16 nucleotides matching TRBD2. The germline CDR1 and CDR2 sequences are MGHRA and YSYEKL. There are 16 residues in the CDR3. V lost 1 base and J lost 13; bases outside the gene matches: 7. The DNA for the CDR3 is TGCGCCAGCAGCCAAGCGGGACTAGCGGGGGGGCAGGGGCAGTACTTC. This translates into CASSQAGLAGGQGQYF.

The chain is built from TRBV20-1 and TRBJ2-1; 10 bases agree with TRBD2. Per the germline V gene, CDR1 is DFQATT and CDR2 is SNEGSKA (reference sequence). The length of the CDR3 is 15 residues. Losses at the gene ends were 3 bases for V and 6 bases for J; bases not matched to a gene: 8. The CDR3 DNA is TGCAGTGCTAGGCGGCTAGCGGGGGCCTCCAATGAGCAGTTCTTC. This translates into CSARRLAGASNEQFF.